This T cell receptor beta chain derives from a study of T cell responses to AZD1222 COVID-19 vaccine. This clone showed up just once. Its antigen is not known. In germline, CDR1 is MNHNS, CDR2 SASEGT. The CDR3 spans 15 residues. The V end was cut by 3 bases, the J end by 5 bases, with 16 bases between. Here immunoSEQ multiplex PCR was the method, and the copy in TCRdb shows in-frame clones only, minus some. The table has some 140,000 clones, about 93% seen once. Study findings and constraints: Donors were mostly white British, more females; clonal diversity possibly underestimated. Following two doses of AZD1222, Spike-specific TCR breadth and depth rose.

The source was peripheral blood, collected 28 days after the second AZD1222 dose. This receptor was obtained from an adult who received the AZD1222 COVID-19 vaccine. The chain carries TRBV6-1 and TRBJ1-1; D is undetermined. Here the CDR3 reads CASSEGIGWETEAFF. Here the CDR3 DNA reads TGTGCCAGCAGTGAGGGAATCGGTTGGGAGACTGAAGCTTTCTTT.